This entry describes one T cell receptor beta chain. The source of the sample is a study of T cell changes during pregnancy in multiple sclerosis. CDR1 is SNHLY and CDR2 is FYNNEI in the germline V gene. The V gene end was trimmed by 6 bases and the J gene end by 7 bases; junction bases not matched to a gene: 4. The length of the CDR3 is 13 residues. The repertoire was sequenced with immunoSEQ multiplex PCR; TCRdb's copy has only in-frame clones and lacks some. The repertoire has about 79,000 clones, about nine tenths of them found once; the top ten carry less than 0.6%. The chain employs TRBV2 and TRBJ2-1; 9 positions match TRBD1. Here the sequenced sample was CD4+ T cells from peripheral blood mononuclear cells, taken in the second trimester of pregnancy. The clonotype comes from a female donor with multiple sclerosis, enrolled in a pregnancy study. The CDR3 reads CASSGDRENEQFF. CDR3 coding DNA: TGTGCCAGCAGCGGGGACAGGGAGAATGAGCAGTTCTTC.